This is a list of T cell receptor beta chains from one sample in a study of blood T cells in healthy people across ages. One entry per CDR3 protein, called by TCRdb with MiXCR from the 5' RACE reads. The sample consists of approximately 680,000 distinct CDR3 sequences, 32% of them appearing once. Specimen: blood. These receptors were taken from an elderly woman in good health. The CDR3 runs from the conserved cysteine through the conserved F or W. Fields, in order: CDR3 protein, CDR3 DNA, D gene, clone size, V gene, J gene. The D gene is left open where the match is weak. For some rows the clone size is stated as once, few or many, or as a class when expanded; others skip it.

CASSLGTATNTGELFF	TGTGCCAGCAGCTTAGGGACAGCCACGAACACCGGGGAGCTGTTTTTT	NA	NA	TRBV13	TRBJ2-2
CSARVPGTGNTEAFF	TGCAGTGCTAGAGTCCCCGGGACAGGCAACACTGAAGCTTTCTTT	TRBD1	many	TRBV20-1	TRBJ1-1
CASTLSGTRGEQFF	TGTGCCAGCACACTGTCGGGTACCCGGGGTGAGCAGTTCTTC	NA	many	TRBV27	TRBJ2-1
CAIRLTGAATGELFF	TGTGCCATCAGATTGACAGGGGCGGCCACCGGGGAGCTGTTTTTT	TRBD1	NA	TRBV10-3	TRBJ2-2
CASSWGRGPLNTEAFF	TGTGCCAGCAGCTGGGGGAGGGGGCCGCTAAACACTGAAGCTTTCTTT	TRBD1	NA	TRBV7-2	TRBJ1-1
CASGWTGSNYGYTF	TGTGCCAGCGGCTGGACAGGGTCAAACTATGGCTACACCTTC	TRBD1	NA	TRBV24-1	TRBJ1-2
CASRGGRDNSPLHF	TGTGCCAGCAGAGGGGGAAGGGATAATTCACCCCTCCACTTT	NA	NA	TRBV9	TRBJ1-6
CASSQDGASGGETQYF	TGTGCCAGCAGCCAAGATGGGGCTAGCGGGGGAGAGACCCAGTACTTC	TRBD2	few	TRBV3-1	TRBJ2-5
CASSETASQETQYF	TGTGCCAGCAGTGAAACGGCCAGCCAAGAGACCCAGTACTTC	NA	NA	TRBV2	TRBJ2-5
CASSGDSEKLFF	TGTGCCAGCAGCGGGGACAGTGAAAAACTGTTTTTT	TRBD1	few	TRBV28	TRBJ1-4
CASSPREVLNTEAFF	TGTGCCAGCTCACCACGGGAGGTGCTGAACACTGAAGCTTTCTTT	NA	NA	TRBV18	TRBJ1-1
CAISESLTGRSGANVLTF	TGTGCCATCAGTGAGTCTCTGACAGGGAGGTCTGGGGCCAACGTCCTGACTTTC	NA	many	TRBV10-3	TRBJ2-6
CATSRDGRLTQETQYF	TGTGCCACCAGCAGAGATGGAAGGCTAACCCAAGAGACCCAGTACTTC	NA	many	TRBV15	TRBJ2-5
CASSDRREKRFF	TGCGCCAGCTCGGACAGAAGAGAAAAACGGTTTTTT	NA	few	TRBV4-1	TRBJ1-4
CASSQEQGAHEQYF	TGCGCCAGCAGCCAAGAGCAGGGGGCACACGAGCAGTACTTC	TRBD1	many	TRBV4-1	TRBJ2-7
CASSLAGQGVQYF	TGTGCCAGCAGCTTAGCGGGACAGGGGGTTCAGTACTTC	TRBD1	NA	TRBV7-9	TRBJ2-4
CSVGRGGNNEQFF	TGCAGCGTCGGCAGGGGCGGGAATAATGAGCAGTTCTTC	NA	many	TRBV29-1	TRBJ2-1
CSAPGSTNEKLFF	TGCAGTGCCCCCGGCTCAACTAATGAAAAACTGTTTTTT	NA	NA	TRBV20-1	TRBJ1-4
CASSLPGGASTDTQYF	TGCGCCAGCAGCTTGCCCGGGGGGGCCAGTACAGATACGCAGTATTTT	TRBD2	many	TRBV5-1	TRBJ2-3
CASSLGALAGVDEQYF	TGTGCCAGCAGCTTAGGGGCCCTAGCGGGGGTTGACGAGCAGTACTTC	TRBD2	many	TRBV11-2	TRBJ2-7
CASSLRTNLAKNIQYF	TGTGCCAGCAGCTTGAGGACTAACTTAGCCAAAAACATTCAGTACTTC	NA	many	TRBV7-9	TRBJ2-4
CASSLGIRSGDTQYF	TGTGCCAGCAGCTTGGGGATTAGGTCCGGAGATACGCAGTATTTT	NA	few	TRBV5-6	TRBJ2-3
CASREGDRVYNEQFF	TGTGCCAGCAGGGAGGGGGACAGAGTATACAATGAGCAGTTCTTC	NA	many	TRBV7-8	TRBJ2-1
CASSSLPASYEQYF	TGTGCCAGCAGTTCCCTCCCAGCGAGCTACGAGCAGTACTTC	NA	NA	TRBV28	TRBJ2-7
CASSFRIGQTLGDSPLHF	TGTGCCAGCAGTTTTCGAATTGGACAGACGTTGGGGGATTCACCCCTCCACTTT	NA	few	TRBV28	TRBJ1-6
CASSLEVRGAGGDTQYF	TGTGCCAGCAGCTTGGAGGTGAGGGGGGCCGGAGGAGATACGCAGTATTTT	NA	NA	TRBV5-5	TRBJ2-3
CASSLAGRGSTDTQYF	TGTGCCAGCAGTTTGGCAGGACGAGGAAGCACAGATACGCAGTATTTT	NA	many	TRBV12-3/TRBV12-4	TRBJ2-3
CASREGGYNQPQHF	TGTGCCAGCAGGGAAGGGGGGTATAATCAGCCCCAGCATTTT	NA	NA	TRBV2	TRBJ1-5
CASSQQGSEENQYF	TGTGCCAGCAGCCAACAGGGTTCTGAAGAGAACCAGTACTTC	NA	many	TRBV7-2	TRBJ2-5
CASSVTGTGYTF	TGCGCCAGCAGCGTAACAGGGACTGGCTACACCTTC	NA	NA	TRBV5-1	TRBJ1-2
CASSTNPRGSYGYTF	TGTGCCAGCAGCACGAACCCCCGCGGGAGCTATGGCTACACCTTC	NA	many	TRBV5-5	TRBJ1-2
CASSLLIAGGRTYEQYF	TGTGCCAGCAGCTTGTTGATAGCGGGGGGGAGAACCTACGAGCAGTACTTC	TRBD2	many	TRBV5-6	TRBJ2-7
CAGSLVQLSTDTQYF	TGTGCCGGCAGCTTAGTACAGCTTAGCACAGATACGCAGTATTTT	NA	few	TRBV7-8	TRBJ2-3
CASSSRTANTGELFF	TGTGCCAGCAGCTCACGGACCGCAAACACCGGGGAGCTGTTTTTT	NA	NA	TRBV5-4	TRBJ2-2
CSARDRRQDNSPLHF	TGCAGTGCTAGAGATCGGCGACAGGATAATTCACCCCTCCACTTT	NA	few	TRBV20-1	TRBJ1-6
CASSQDGLGRGFHEQFF	TGTGCCAGCAGCCAAGATGGTCTGGGCCGAGGGTTCCATGAGCAGTTCTTC	NA	NA	TRBV4-2	TRBJ2-1
CSARVPSYNEQFF	TGCAGTGCTAGGGTACCATCCTACAATGAGCAGTTCTTC	NA	NA	TRBV20-1	TRBJ2-1
CASSRDRDNSPLHF	TGTGCCAGCTCGCGCGACAGGGATAATTCACCCCTCCACTTT	TRBD1	NA	TRBV18	TRBJ1-6
CSAKSDLGGETQYF	TGCAGTGCTAAATCGGACCTCGGGGGAGAGACCCAGTACTTC	NA	few	TRBV20-1	TRBJ2-5
CATSDHGTGKHNEQFF	TGTGCCACCAGTGACCACGGGACAGGGAAGCACAATGAGCAGTTCTTC	TRBD1	NA	TRBV24-1	TRBJ2-1
CASSLEGLYGEQFF	TGCGCCAGCAGCTTGGAAGGTCTTTATGGTGAGCAGTTCTTC	NA	many	TRBV5-1	TRBJ2-1
CASSLGGQVGAAGSYEQYF	TGTGCCAGCAGCTTGGGAGGACAGGTTGGGGCCGCCGGCTCCTACGAGCAGTACTTC	TRBD1	many	TRBV5-4	TRBJ2-7
CASSFLPGQGTYEQYF	TGTGCCAGCAGCTTCTTGCCGGGACAGGGGACCTACGAGCAGTACTTC	TRBD1	NA	TRBV5-6	TRBJ2-7
CASSQMGNEQYF	TGTGCCAGCAGCCAAATGGGTAACGAGCAGTACTTC	NA	NA	TRBV7-2	TRBJ2-7
CSASDGISYEQYF	TGCAGTGCTTCGGACGGAATCTCCTACGAGCAGTACTTC	NA	many	TRBV20-1	TRBJ2-7
CASSRRTSTSTDTQYF	TGTGCCAGCAGTCGACGGACTAGCACAAGCACAGATACGCAGTATTTT	TRBD2	many	TRBV27	TRBJ2-3
CASSPLGRGQGEKLFF	TGTGCCAGCTCACCCCTCGGCCGGGGGCAAGGCGAAAAACTGTTTTTT	NA	NA	TRBV18	TRBJ1-4
CASSHDTESHGYTF	TGTGCCAGCAGCCACGACACCGAATCACATGGCTACACCTTC	NA	many	TRBV4-2	TRBJ1-2